A single TCR beta chain is shown here with its context. Antigen specificity is unknown. This sample is drawn from a study of T cell repertoires in cytomegalovirus infection. The overall study: Selection of CMV epitopes for the study included recently identified HLA-C-restricted and well-studied HLA-B-restricted ones. Carrying CMV and the relevant HLA type showed in public TCR beta signatures. General study findings and limits: The response measured ex vivo was dominated by TCR beta clonotypes (HLA-C-restricted and CMV-specific). The cumulative frequency of public TCR beta families identified carriers of CMV plus the relevant HLA.

Germline CDR1 is SGHTA and CDR2 is FQGNSA. This CDR3 comprises 15 residues. V lost 6 bases to trimming and J lost 3 bases, with 18 bases between them. TCRdb reprocessed the reads via MiXCR and lists one record per CDR3 protein. The sample comprises about 71,000 distinct CDR3 sequences, approximately 22% of which are singletons, and approximately 68% rests with the top ten. Sequences were derived from CD8+ T cells from cultured PBMCs, sampled from culture after CMV antigen stimulation. The TCR sequence derives from a human donor in good health (CMV status not recorded). Some clones in this sample may be carry-over from other donors' samples. The chain carries TRBV7-2 and TRBJ2-7; perhaps D is TRBD1 or TRBD2 (5 bases each). For the CDR3, the DNA is TGTGCCAGCAGTCCCCGGGACCTATCACTCTACGAGCAGTACTTC. Protein product: CASSPRDLSLYEQYF.